Presented here are 21 T cell receptor beta chains from one specimen sequenced in a study of shared clonotypes between healthy human individuals. This table comes from immunoSEQ multiplex PCR, and its TCRdb copy is limited to in-frame clones, with some not included. The repertoire holds more than 2 million clones, with around 95% as singletons. Sequenced: naive CD4+ T cells sorted from blood. The subset was: CD45RA+ positively selected. Source of these receptors: a man younger than 30 in good health.

This chain uses TRBV5-1 with TRBJ2-5, with TRBD1 identical over 8 bases. CDR3 length: 14 amino acids. J lost 4 bases, V lost 5 bases, and 7 bases had no gene match. Germline V gene lookup returns CDR1 SGHRS and CDR2 YFSETQ. This CDR3 reads CASRLLQGGETQYF. In DNA, the CDR3 is TGCGCCAGCAGGCTTTTACAGGGGGGAGAGACCCAGTACTTC.

The chain joins TRBV19 to TRBJ1-5; D is undetermined. The CDR3 is 14 residues long. The V end was cut by 7 bases, the J end by 0 bases, with 10 bases between. Germline V gives CDR1 LNHDA, CDR2 SQIVND (reference sequence). The DNA for the CDR3 is TGTGCCAGTACCGCGACGTATAGCAATCAGCCCCAGCATTTT. This sequence encodes CASTATYSNQPQHF.

The chain carries TRBV5-1 and TRBJ2-3; possibly TRBD1 for D (6 bases). There are 14 residues in the CDR3. Germline values: CDR1 SGHRS, CDR2 YFSETQ. V lost 0 bases, J lost 2 bases, and 7 bases lay in between. The CDR3: CASSLDRDTDTQYF. The CDR3 DNA sequence: TGCGCCAGCAGCTTGGACAGGGACACAGATACGCAGTATTTT. The full variable domain, its missing parts supplied by reference TRBV5-1 and TRBJ2-3, is KAGVTQTPRYLIKTRGQQVTLSCSPISGHRSVSWYQQTPGQGLQFLFEYFSETQRNKGNFPGRFSGRQFSNSRSEMNVSTLELGDSALYLCASSLDRDTDTQYFGPGTRLTVL.

CDR3 region: CASSFLVSNYGYTF. Written as DNA, the CDR3 is TGCGCCAGCAGCTTCCTAGTTAGTAACTATGGCTACACCTTC. The chain uses TRBV5-1 and TRBJ1-2; D not resolved. Deletions cut 2 bases from V and 1 base from J, with 9 bases between. Per the germline V gene, CDR1 is SGHRS and CDR2 is YFSETQ. The CDR3 spans 14 residues.

V usage is TRBV27 and J usage is TRBJ2-3, with D tentatively TRBD1 (6 bases). With 7 bases removed from V and 0 bases from J, the gap between germline ends came to 17 bases. The CDR3 totals 16 residues. Germline lookup yields CDR1 MNHEY and CDR2 SMNVEV (reference sequence). The chain's CDR3 is CASTSTGTPSTDTQYF. The CDR3 nucleotides read TGTGCCAGCACCTCAACCGGGACACCAAGCACAGATACGCAGTATTTT.

The genes are TRBV28 and TRBJ2-1; no clear D. Trimming cost V 7 bases and J 6 bases, with 13 bases left between them. CDR3 length equals 13 residues. Germline-derived CDR1 and CDR2 are MDHEN and SYDVKM. For the CDR3, the DNA is TGTGCCAGCAATACTGTGCTGGGCAATGAGCAGTTCTTC. Translation: CASNTVLGNEQFF.

The V and J genes are TRBV7-4 and TRBJ1-2, with a tentative D call TRBD1 (5 bases). From germline, CDR1 is SGHVT and CDR2 SQSDAQ. CDR3 length: 17 residues. The V end was cut by 1 base, the J end by 7 bases, with 22 bases between. CDR3 loop: CASSLGECRGATFGYTF. DNA for the CDR3: TGTGCCAGCAGCTTAGGTGAGTGTCGTGGGGCAACGTTTGGCTACACCTTC.

The V call is TRBV11-2, the J call TRBJ2-1, with D hard to call. The CDR3 spans 12 residues. Germline V gives CDR1 SGHAT, CDR2 FQNNGV. Trimming stripped 6 bases from V and 6 bases from J, with 9 bases between. CDR3 sequence reads: CASRLTSNEQFF. The DNA for the CDR3 is TGTGCCAGCAGACTGACCAGCAATGAGCAGTTCTTC.

The V call is TRBV27, the J call TRBJ1-6, with 8 nucleotides matching TRBD1. From germline, CDR1 is MNHEY and CDR2 SMNVEV (reference sequence). The J segment lost 6 bases and the V segment lost 4 bases, leaving 5 bases of the junction unmatched. The CDR3 has 15 residues. The DNA for the CDR3 is TGTGCCAGCAGTTCGCCGGGACAGGCTAATTCACCCCTCCACTTT. Protein: CASSSPGQANSPLHF.

The rearrangement links TRBV4-3 to TRBJ2-1, with D possibly matching TRBD1 (6 bases). The CDR3 is 16 amino acids. Per the germline V gene, CDR1 is LGHNA and CDR2 is YSLEER. V gave up 0 bases and J gave up 4 bases, with 13 bases separating them. The CDR3 DNA reads as TGCGCCAGCAGCCAAGATAGGGGGACAAAATACAATGAGCAGTTCTTC. Translation gives CASSQDRGTKYNEQFF.

This chain links TRBV10-3 with TRBJ1-5; D is perhaps TRBD1 (6 bases). The CDR3 is 12 amino acids. The V and J ends lost 10 bases and 5 bases respectively, with 12 bases between them. Germline V gene sequence: CDR1 ENHRY, CDR2 SYGVKD. The CDR3 here is CAKAGADQPQHF. In DNA form, the CDR3 reads TGTGCCAAAGCGGGGGCTGATCAGCCCCAGCATTTT.

This chain connects TRBV5-6 to TRBJ2-2; a weak D match, TRBD1 (6 bases). The CDR3 extends over 16 amino acids. Germline CDR1 SGHDT, CDR2 YYEEEE. V was pared by 4 bases and J by 0 bases, with 13 bases between. The CDR3 spells CASSRPAGANTGELFF. As DNA, the CDR3 is TGTGCCAGCAGCCGTCCGGCAGGGGCGAACACCGGGGAGCTGTTTTTT. Full variable domain (rest looked up from reference TRBV5-6 and TRBJ2-2): DAGVTQSPTHLIKTRGQQVTLRCSPKSGHDTVSWYQQALGQGPQFIFQYYEEEERQRGNFPDRFSGHQFPNYSSELNVNALLLGDSALYLCASSRPAGANTGELFFGEGSRLTVL.

The genes are TRBV6-1 and TRBJ2-1, with TRBD1 as a possible D gene (6 bases). The germline V and J ends were trimmed by 1 base and 3 bases, with 10 bases remaining between them. CDR1 MNHNS and CDR2 SASEGT come from the germline V gene. The CDR3 is made up of 15 amino acids. The CDR3 DNA sequence: TGTGCCAGCAGTGAAGGGGGGCTCGGCTACAATGAGCAGTTCTTC. This codes for CASSEGGLGYNEQFF.

V and J are TRBV5-1 and TRBJ2-5; 10 bases agree with TRBD2. Germline V lookup: CDR1 SGHRS, CDR2 YFSETQ. V was clipped by 2 bases and J by 2 bases; unmatched bases: 6. This CDR3 comprises 16 residues. The CDR3 protein is CASSLGLAGAQETQYF. In DNA, the CDR3 is TGCGCCAGCAGCTTAGGGCTAGCGGGGGCTCAAGAGACCCAGTACTTC.

J is TRBJ1-2 and V is TRBV2; TRBD1 might be the D (6 bases). CDR1 is SNHLY and CDR2 is FYNNEI in the germline V gene. Deletions cut 3 bases from V and 2 bases from J, with 10 bases between. This CDR3 comprises 14 residues. CDR3 amino acids: CASSDFQGNYGYTF. The CDR3 DNA sequence: TGTGCCAGCAGTGATTTCCAGGGGAACTATGGCTACACCTTC.

V usage is TRBV5-1 and J usage is TRBJ2-3, with a weak D call TRBD1 (6 bases). V was cut by 3 bases and J by 5 bases, with 13 bases left in between. The germline V gene has CDR1 SGHRS and CDR2 YFSETQ. The CDR3 loop spans 14 amino acids. Here the CDR3 DNA reads TGCGCCAGCAGCTCCAAACTACAGGGAGATACGCAGTATTTT. Translating gives CASSSKLQGDTQYF.

V usage is TRBV5-4 and J usage is TRBJ2-2, with 9 positions matching TRBD1. The CDR3 has 15 residues. Germline values: CDR1 SGHNT, CDR2 YYREEE (reference sequence). J lost 4 bases, V lost 4 bases, and 5 bases had no gene match. CDR3 amino acids: CASSTGGEVTGELFF. CDR3 DNA: TGTGCCAGCAGCACAGGGGGCGAAGTCACCGGGGAGCTGTTTTTT.

The chain uses TRBV19 and TRBJ2-2, with no clear D. Per germline, CDR1 LNHDA and CDR2 SQIVND (reference sequence). The germline V and J ends were trimmed by 7 bases and 10 bases, with 13 bases remaining between them. The CDR3 consists of 12 residues. CDR3 in DNA: TGTGCCAGTACCCCCGGACGGTTGGAGCTGTTTTTT. Its protein product is CASTPGRLELFF.

This rearrangement joins TRBV27 to TRBJ2-1; the match to TRBD1 covers 7 bases. J was trimmed by 0 bases and V by 5 bases; bases with no gene match: 10. Germline lookup yields CDR1 MNHEY and CDR2 SMNVEV (reference sequence). CDR3 length: 17 amino acids. In DNA, the CDR3 is TGTGCCAGCAGTCCAGTGACAGGGAAAAGCTCCTACAATGAGCAGTTCTTC. Residues: CASSPVTGKSSYNEQFF.

In DNA form, the CDR3 reads TGTGCCATCAGCCGCGACAGGGCTGGGGCCAACGTCCTGACTTTC. Protein sequence: CAISRDRAGANVLTF. The chain couples TRBV10-3 to TRBJ2-6, with TRBD1 matching 7 bases. CDR1 ENHRY and CDR2 SYGVKD come from the germline V gene. V gave up 6 bases and J gave up 2 bases; unmatched junction bases: 4. The CDR3 runs 15 residues.

The genes are TRBV2 and TRBJ2-7; D is perhaps TRBD1 (6 bases). The CDR3 extends over 13 amino acids. V was clipped by 5 bases and J by 7 bases, with 15 bases between them. Germline CDR1 reads SNHLY; CDR2 reads FYNNEI. CDR3 amino acids: CASSSDRFGEQYF. The CDR3 nucleotides read TGTGCCAGCAGTAGTGACAGGTTTGGTGAGCAGTACTTC.